This T cell receptor (beta chain) was obtained from a study of technical replicates of blood from a handful of donors. Produced via immunoSEQ multiplex PCR; TCRdb's table is partial and in-frame only. The sample lists tens of thousands of clones; 92% were seen once. This receptor was identified in a human donor in good health. Sample: T cells isolated from PBMCs.

DNA of the CDR3: TGTGCCAGCATTTTAGGAGGGAGCAATCAGCCCCAGCATTTT. This sequence encodes CASILGGSNQPQHF. This chain links TRBV6-6 with TRBJ1-5; D not certain. Trimming left V 7 bases short and J 1 base short, with 11 bases between. The CDR3 runs 14 residues. CDR1 is MNHNY, CDR2 SVGAGI, per germline (reference sequence).